These 14 T cell receptor beta chains came from one sample sequenced in a study of T cell clones after liver transplantation. The assay was immunoSEQ multiplex PCR, and TCRdb's table has in-frame clones only and misses some. Of around 21,000 clones listed, roughly 92% are singletons. This specimen was CD8+ T cells from blood, taken less than 28 months after liver transplant. These receptors were collected from a human patient who received a liver transplant. Some of the T cells may derive from the graft donor.

Comment on this clone: The junction departs from the called germline gene at one end, perhaps through a read error. The chain employs TRBV20-1 and TRBJ2-7; no firm D call. Germline CDR1 is DFQATT and CDR2 is SNEGSKA (reference sequence). The CDR3 covers 11 residues. The CDR3 loop reads CSARVGYEQYF. Written as DNA, the CDR3 is TGCAGTGCCAGAGTTGGCTACGAGCAGTACTTC.

The rearrangement uses TRBV5-5 and TRBJ1-2; a possible D gene is TRBD1 (5 bases). Germline V gives CDR1 SGHKS, CDR2 YYEKEE (reference sequence). Trimming removed 4 bases at V and 8 bases at J, with 15 bases between. This CDR3 comprises 13 residues. The CDR3 bases are TGTGCCAGCAGCAAAGGAAGGGGTGGCGGCTACACCTTC. Its translation: CASSKGRGGGYTF.

The chain uses TRBV11-3 and TRBJ2-5, with 8 bases identical to TRBD2. This CDR3 region has 18 residues. Trimming at V came to 5 bases and at J to 2 bases, leaving 16 bases not matched to a gene. CDR1 is SGHNT, CDR2 YENEEA, per germline. The CDR3 loop reads CASSKSPGLVIHQETQYF. The CDR3 DNA reads as TGTGCCAGCAGCAAAAGCCCGGGACTAGTAATTCATCAAGAGACCCAGTACTTC.

The chain has TRBV5-6 and TRBJ2-5, with 8 bases lining up with TRBD1. CDR3 length: 16 residues. Trimming removed 0 bases from V and 2 bases from J; junction bases left unmatched: 6. Germline loops: CDR1 SGHDT, CDR2 YYEEEE. The CDR3 is CASSLVMGQEQETQYF. The DNA of the CDR3 is TGTGCCAGCAGCTTGGTTATGGGACAGGAGCAAGAGACCCAGTACTTC.

This clone was counted once. J is TRBJ2-1 and V is TRBV27, with TRBD2 matching over 7 bases. CDR1 and CDR2 (germline): MNHEY, SMNVEV (reference sequence). The CDR3 is 15 residues long. J lost 5 bases, V lost 3 bases, and 7 bases had no gene match. For the CDR3, the DNA is TGTGCCAGCAGTTTCGGGGGAGGGCCCCACAATGAGCAGTTCTTC. Amino acids: CASSFGGGPHNEQFF.

The V call is TRBV5-8, the J call TRBJ2-7; 13 bases match TRBD2. V lost 3 bases, J lost 0 bases, and 3 bases stayed unmatched. The CDR3 has 16 amino acids. Germline-derived CDR1 and CDR2 are SGHTS and YDEGEE. The DNA of the CDR3 is TGTGCCAGCAGCTCGGGACTAGCGGGAACCTCCTACGAGCAGTACTTC. This codes for CASSSGLAGTSYEQYF. The full variable domain, in which reference TRBV5-8 and TRBJ2-7 provide the parts outside the CDR3, is EAGVTQSPTHLIKTRGQQATLRCSPISGHTSVYWYQQALGLGLQFLLWYDEGEERNRGNFPPRFSGRQFPNYSSELNVNALELEDSALYLCASSSGLAGTSYEQYFGPGTRLTVT.

The chain employs TRBV30 and TRBJ1-3, with 9 bases that match TRBD1. CDR1 and CDR2 from the germline V gene are GTSNPN and SVGIG (reference sequence). The J segment lost 8 bases and the V segment lost 0 bases, leaving 5 bases of the junction unmatched. The CDR3 loop spans 14 amino acids. In nucleotides, the CDR3 is TGTGCCTGGAGTGTACAGGGGGCGGGTGACACCATATATTTT. This sequence encodes CAWSVQGAGDTIYF.

The rearrangement links TRBV27 to TRBJ2-1, with TRBD1 identical over 9 bases. V lost 7 bases to trimming and J lost 6 bases; unmatched junction nucleotides: 13. This CDR3 is built from 16 residues. The germline CDR1 and CDR2 sequences are MNHEY and SMNVEV (reference sequence). In DNA form, the CDR3 reads TGTGCCAGCACCGGAACTCCGGGACAGGGTAGCAATGAGCAGTTCTTC. Its protein product is CASTGTPGQGSNEQFF.

Here the CDR3 reads CASTPGTGPYEQYF. The CDR3 DNA is TGTGCCAGCACCCCAGGGACAGGGCCCTACGAGCAGTACTTC. The chain recombines TRBV2 with TRBJ2-7, with TRBD1 identical over 9 bases. Trimming removed 7 bases from V and 2 bases from J; junction bases left unmatched: 6. CDR1 SNHLY and CDR2 FYNNEI come from the germline V gene. This CDR3 is built from 14 residues.

The chain recombines TRBV2 with TRBJ2-1; 14 bases map to TRBD2. The ends lost 2 bases at V and 3 bases at J; junction bases unmatched: 9. The CDR3 has 19 amino acids. Germline V gives CDR1 SNHLY, CDR2 FYNNEI. DNA of the CDR3: TGTGCCAGCAGTGAATTGGGACTAGCGGGAGAATCCCTCTACAATGAGCAGTTCTTC. Protein product: CASSELGLAGESLYNEQFF.

The genes are TRBV7-2 and TRBJ2-7, with TRBD1 as a possible D gene (6 bases). The germline gives CDR1 SGHTA, CDR2 FQGNSA. This CDR3 is built from 18 residues. Deletions cut 1 base from V and 7 bases from J, with 26 bases between. CDR3 loop: CASSLVGGMGATFKEQYF. The CDR3 DNA is TGTGCCAGCAGCTTAGTAGGAGGAATGGGGGCTACCTTCAAAGAGCAGTACTTC.

This clone showed up just once. The rearrangement joins TRBV4-3 to TRBJ2-1; maybe TRBD2 (5 bases). V was cut by 0 bases and J by 4 bases, with 13 bases left in between. The CDR3 loop spans 16 amino acids. Germline V gene sequence: CDR1 LGHNA, CDR2 YSLEER. CDR3 region: CASSQEGSGLYNEQFF. CDR3 sequence (DNA): TGCGCCAGCAGCCAAGAAGGGAGTGGTTTGTACAATGAGCAGTTCTTC.

The rearrangement links TRBV11-2 to TRBJ2-1; D not certain. The germline CDR1 and CDR2 sequences are SGHAT and FQNNGV. V dropped 3 bases and J dropped 7 bases, with 7 bases sitting between them. This CDR3 spans 12 amino acids. The CDR3 DNA reads as TGTGCCAGCAGCTTTTGGGGAAATGAGCAGTTCTTC. Translation: CASSFWGNEQFF.

The V call is TRBV9, the J call TRBJ2-1; TRBD2 agrees at 10 bases. Germline V gives CDR1 SGDLS, CDR2 YYNGEE. The CDR3 runs to 17 residues. The V segment lost 0 bases and the J segment 4 bases; nucleotides outside the gene matches: 7. Here the CDR3 DNA reads TGTGCCAGCAGCGTAGCCCTTGCTAGCGGGAGATACAATGAGCAGTTCTTC. Amino acids: CASSVALASGRYNEQFF.